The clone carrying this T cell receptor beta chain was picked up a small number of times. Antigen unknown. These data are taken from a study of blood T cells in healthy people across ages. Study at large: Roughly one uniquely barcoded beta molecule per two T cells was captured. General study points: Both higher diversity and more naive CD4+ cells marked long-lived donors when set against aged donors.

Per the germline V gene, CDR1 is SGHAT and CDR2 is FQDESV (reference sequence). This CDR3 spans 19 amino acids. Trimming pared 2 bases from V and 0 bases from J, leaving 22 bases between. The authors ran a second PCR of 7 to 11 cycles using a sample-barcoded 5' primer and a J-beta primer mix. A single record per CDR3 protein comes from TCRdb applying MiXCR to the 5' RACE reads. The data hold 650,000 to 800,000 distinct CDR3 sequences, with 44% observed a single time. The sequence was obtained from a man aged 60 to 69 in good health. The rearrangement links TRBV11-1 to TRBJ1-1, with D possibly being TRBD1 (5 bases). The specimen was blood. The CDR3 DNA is TGTGCCAGCAGCTTACGGTCCACGGGGCACAAGAGTATGAACACTGAAGCTTTCTTT. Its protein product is CASSLRSTGHKSMNTEAFF. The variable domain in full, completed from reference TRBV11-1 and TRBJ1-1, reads EAEVAQSPRYKITEKSQAVAFWCDPISGHATLYWYRQILGQGPELLVQFQDESVVDDSQLPKDRFSAERLKGVDSTLKIQPAELGDSAMYLCASSLRSTGHKSMNTEAFFGQGTRLTVV.